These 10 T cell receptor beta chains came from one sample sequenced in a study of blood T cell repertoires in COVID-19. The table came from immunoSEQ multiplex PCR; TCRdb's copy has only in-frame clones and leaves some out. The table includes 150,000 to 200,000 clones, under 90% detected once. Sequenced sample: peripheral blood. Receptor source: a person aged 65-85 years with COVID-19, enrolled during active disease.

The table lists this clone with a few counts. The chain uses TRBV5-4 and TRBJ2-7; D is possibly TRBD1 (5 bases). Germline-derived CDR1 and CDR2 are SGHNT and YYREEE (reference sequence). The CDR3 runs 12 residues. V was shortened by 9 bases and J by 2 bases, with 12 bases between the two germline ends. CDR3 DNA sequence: TGTGCCATCCGGGCAGGGCCCTACGAGCAGTACTTC. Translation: CAIRAGPYEQYF. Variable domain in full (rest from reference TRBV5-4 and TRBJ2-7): ETGVTQSPTHLIKTRGQQVTLRCSSQSGHNTVSWYQQALGQGPQFIFQYYREEENGRGNFPPRFSGLQFPNYSSELNVNALELDDSALYLCAIRAGPYEQYFGPGTRLTVT.

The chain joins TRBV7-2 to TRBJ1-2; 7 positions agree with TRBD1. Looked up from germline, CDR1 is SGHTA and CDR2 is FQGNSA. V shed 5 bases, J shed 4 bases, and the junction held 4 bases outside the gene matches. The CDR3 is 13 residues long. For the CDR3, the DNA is TGTGCCAGCAGCCCGGACAGGTTCTATGGCTACACCTTC. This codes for CASSPDRFYGYTF.

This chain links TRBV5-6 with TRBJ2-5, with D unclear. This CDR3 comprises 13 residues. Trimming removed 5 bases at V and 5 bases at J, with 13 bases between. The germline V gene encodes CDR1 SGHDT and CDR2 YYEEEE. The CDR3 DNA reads TGTGCCAGCAGAGCAACAGAACGGGAGACCCAGTACTTC. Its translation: CASRATERETQYF.

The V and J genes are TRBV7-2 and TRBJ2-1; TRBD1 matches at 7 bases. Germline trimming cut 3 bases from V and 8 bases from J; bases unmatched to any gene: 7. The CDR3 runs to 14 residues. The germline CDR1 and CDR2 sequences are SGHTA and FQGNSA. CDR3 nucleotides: TGTGCCAGCAGCTTTAACCGACAGGGCCATGAGCAGTTCTTC. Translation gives CASSFNRQGHEQFF.

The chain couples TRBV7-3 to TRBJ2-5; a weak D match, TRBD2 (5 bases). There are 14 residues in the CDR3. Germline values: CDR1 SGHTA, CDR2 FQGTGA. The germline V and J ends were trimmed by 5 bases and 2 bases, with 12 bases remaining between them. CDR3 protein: CASSKPGRQETQYF. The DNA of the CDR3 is TGTGCCAGCAGCAAACCGGGAAGACAAGAGACCCAGTACTTC.

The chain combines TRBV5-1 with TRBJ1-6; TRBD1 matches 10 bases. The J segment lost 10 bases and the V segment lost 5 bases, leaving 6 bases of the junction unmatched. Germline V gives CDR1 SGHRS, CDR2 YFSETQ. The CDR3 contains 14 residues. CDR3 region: CASRPGQGFSPLHF. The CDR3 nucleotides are TGCGCCAGCAGGCCGGGACAGGGGTTCTCACCCCTCCACTTT.

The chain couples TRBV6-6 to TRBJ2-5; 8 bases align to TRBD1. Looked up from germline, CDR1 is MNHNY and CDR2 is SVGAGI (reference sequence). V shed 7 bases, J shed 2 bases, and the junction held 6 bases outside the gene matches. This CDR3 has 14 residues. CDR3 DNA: TGTGCCAGCAACAACAGGGGGTCGCAAGAGACCCAGTACTTC. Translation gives CASNNRGSQETQYF.

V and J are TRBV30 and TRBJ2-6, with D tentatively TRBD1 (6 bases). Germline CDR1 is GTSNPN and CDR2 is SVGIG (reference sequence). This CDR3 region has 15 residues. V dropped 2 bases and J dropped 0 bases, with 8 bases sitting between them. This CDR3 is CAWSFRGSGANVLTF. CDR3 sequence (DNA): TGTGCCTGGAGTTTCAGGGGCTCTGGGGCCAACGTCCTGACTTTC.

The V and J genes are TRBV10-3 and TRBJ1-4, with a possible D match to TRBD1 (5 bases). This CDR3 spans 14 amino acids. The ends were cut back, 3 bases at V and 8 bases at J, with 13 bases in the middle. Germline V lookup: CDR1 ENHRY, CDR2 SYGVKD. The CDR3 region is CAISDVQGQEKLFF. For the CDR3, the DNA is TGTGCCATCAGTGATGTTCAGGGCCAGGAAAAACTGTTTTTT.

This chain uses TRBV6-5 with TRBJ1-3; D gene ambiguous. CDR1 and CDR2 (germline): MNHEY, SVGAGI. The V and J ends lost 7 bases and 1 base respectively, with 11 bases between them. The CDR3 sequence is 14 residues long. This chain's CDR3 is CASIPGGSGNTIYF. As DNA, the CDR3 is TGTGCCAGCATCCCTGGCGGGTCTGGAAACACCATATATTTT.